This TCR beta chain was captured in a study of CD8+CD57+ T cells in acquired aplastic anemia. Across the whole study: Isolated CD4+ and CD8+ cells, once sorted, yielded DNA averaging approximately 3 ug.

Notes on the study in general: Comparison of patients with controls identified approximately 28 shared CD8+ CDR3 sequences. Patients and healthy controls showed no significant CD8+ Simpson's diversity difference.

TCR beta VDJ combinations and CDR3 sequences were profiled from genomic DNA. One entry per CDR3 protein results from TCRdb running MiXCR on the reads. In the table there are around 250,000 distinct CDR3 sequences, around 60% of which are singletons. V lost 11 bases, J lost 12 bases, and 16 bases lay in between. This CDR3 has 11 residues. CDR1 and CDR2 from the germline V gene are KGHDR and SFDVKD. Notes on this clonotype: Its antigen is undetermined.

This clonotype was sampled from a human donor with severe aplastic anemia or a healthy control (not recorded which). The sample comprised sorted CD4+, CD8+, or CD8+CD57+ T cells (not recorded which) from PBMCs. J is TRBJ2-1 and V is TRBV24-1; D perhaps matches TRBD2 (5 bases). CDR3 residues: CANRRVSGQFF. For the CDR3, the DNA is TGTGCCAACAGACGCGTAAGCGGGCAGTTCTTC.